These 20 T cell receptor beta chains came from one sample sequenced in a study of CD8+ T cells in alopecia areata. Sequencing relied on a cDNA template that was reverse transcribed from extracted RNA. Using immunoSEQ multiplex PCR, the repertoire was profiled, and TCRdb retains in-frame clones only, with some absent. The data show about 290,000 clones, with roughly 60% seen just once and approximately 1.7% held by the top ten. Treatment indicated: oral pan-JAK inhibitor, 5-10 mg twice daily. The sequences come from CD4+ T cells sorted from blood, collected at week 24, from a patient treated with tofacitinib. These receptors all stem from a human donor with alopecia areata.

The V call is TRBV29-1, the J call TRBJ1-2; no definite D call. This CDR3 spans 13 amino acids. From germline, CDR1 is SQVTM and CDR2 ANQGSEA. V lost 1 base to trimming and J lost 6 bases, with 12 bases between them. The CDR3 is CSVEGISGNGYTF. The CDR3 DNA is TGCAGCGTTGAAGGGATATCCGGGAATGGCTACACCTTC.

This clone has just a few counts. J is TRBJ2-6 and V is TRBV4-1, with TRBD1 as a possible D gene (8 bases). Germline CDR1 and CDR2: MGHRA and YSYEKL. V lost 3 bases and J 1 base, leaving 19 bases between the germline ends. The CDR3 spans 19 residues. In DNA form, the CDR3 reads TGCGCCAGCAGCCAGAGCAGGACAGGGAGGGGGTCTGGGGCCAACGTCCTGACTTTC. Translating gives CASSQSRTGRGSGANVLTF.

CDR3 region: CASSATPGQGEAFF. As DNA, the CDR3 is TGTGCCAGCAGCGCTACACCGGGACAGGGTGAAGCTTTCTTT. V and J are TRBV9 and TRBJ1-1; TRBD1 matches at 9 bases. The CDR3 has 14 amino acids. CDR1 SGDLS and CDR2 YYNGEE come from the germline V gene. V lost 3 bases to trimming and J lost 7 bases; unmatched junction nucleotides: 7.

The V gene is TRBV28, the J gene TRBJ2-3; no reliable D call. Looked up from germline, CDR1 is MDHEN and CDR2 is SYDVKM. There are 11 residues in the CDR3. The V gene lost 8 bases and the J gene lost 4 bases, with 7 bases spanning the gap. CDR3 protein: CASLVADTQYF. The CDR3 bases are TGTGCCAGCTTAGTTGCAGATACGCAGTATTTT.

The chain has TRBV4-1 and TRBJ2-7; D uncertain. CDR1 and CDR2 from the germline V gene are MGHRA and YSYEKL. The CDR3 is made up of 19 amino acids. Trimming took 2 bases from V and 1 from J, leaving 24 bases between them. DNA for the CDR3: TGCGCCAGCAGCCAAAGCCATCAAACCGGGCCAGGCGCTTCCTACGAGCAGTACTTC. Translation gives CASSQSHQTGPGASYEQYF.

The CDR3 region has the DNA TGTGCCAGCAGCGTTCGGACAGGGGGACACAATGAGCAGTTCTTC. Amino acid sequence: CASSVRTGGHNEQFF. The chain employs TRBV9 and TRBJ2-1, with TRBD1 matching over 10 bases. Germline lookup yields CDR1 SGDLS and CDR2 YYNGEE. The CDR3 runs to 15 residues. Germline trimming cut 2 bases from V and 5 bases from J; bases unmatched to any gene: 4.

V gene TRBV7-2 combines with J gene TRBJ2-4; D unclear. Germline V lookup: CDR1 SGHTA, CDR2 FQGNSA. The length of the CDR3 is 13 residues. The germline V and J ends were trimmed by 2 bases and 6 bases, with 8 bases remaining between them. CDR3 sequence reads: CASSLREGNIQYF. CDR3 sequence (DNA): TGTGCCAGCAGCTTAAGAGAAGGAAACATTCAGTACTTC.

Points on this clone: The junction differs from germline at one of its ends, possibly a read error. The chain carries TRBV7-7 and TRBJ2-1, with D perhaps being TRBD1 or TRBD2 (5 bases each). Germline V gives CDR1 SSHAT, CDR2 FNYEAQ (reference sequence). The CDR3 extends over 15 amino acids. The CDR3 loop is CASSLEVGTPNEQFF. The CDR3 DNA is TGTGCTAGCAGCTTAGAAGTTGGGACCCCCAATGAGCAGTTCTTC.

This clone was observed a handful of times. V gene TRBV25-1 combines with J gene TRBJ2-7; D perhaps matches TRBD2 (5 bases). The CDR3 has 15 amino acids. Trimming took off 0 bases at V and 5 bases at J, with 14 bases between the two ends. Looked up from germline, CDR1 is MGHDK and CDR2 is SYGVNS. The CDR3: CASSEYPGSGDEQYF. In DNA form, the CDR3 reads TGTGCCAGCAGTGAATATCCCGGGTCCGGGGACGAGCAGTACTTC.

This chain joins TRBV30 and TRBJ1-2; D unresolved. V lost 0 bases to trimming and J lost 4 bases, with 9 bases between them. CDR3 length: 13 residues. Germline V gene data show CDR1 as GTSNPN and CDR2 as SVGIG (reference sequence). The CDR3 nucleotides are TGTGCCTGGAGTGTCCGGTGGCTCTATGGCTACACCTTC. Translated: CAWSVRWLYGYTF.

The chain employs TRBV27 and TRBJ1-6; TRBD1 agrees at 9 bases. Germline V gene sequence: CDR1 MNHEY, CDR2 SMNVEV (reference sequence). CDR3 length equals 15 residues. V shed 0 bases, J shed 10 bases, and the junction held 4 bases outside the gene matches. CDR3 coding DNA: TGTGCCAGCAGTTTATCCCGACAGGGGGTATCACCCCTCCACTTT. It yields the protein CASSLSRQGVSPLHF.

In this sample, this clone turned up a few times. V is TRBV18 and J is TRBJ1-1; no clear D gene. The CDR3 sequence is 13 residues long. V was trimmed by 5 bases and J by 3 bases, leaving 10 bases between them. Germline V lookup: CDR1 KGHSH, CDR2 LQKENI. CDR3 nucleotides: TGTGCCAGCTCAAATCGCGGAGACACTGAAGCTTTCTTT. Translation: CASSNRGDTEAFF.

This clone has more than one count but fewer than ten. The rearrangement joins TRBV29-1 to TRBJ1-2; TRBD1 aligns across 10 bases. The J segment lost 8 bases and the V segment lost 5 bases, leaving 5 bases of the junction unmatched. Per germline, CDR1 SQVTM and CDR2 ANQGSEA. The CDR3 has 12 residues. For the CDR3, the DNA is TGCAGCGTTCAAGGGACAGGGGACGGCTACACCTTC. It encodes CSVQGTGDGYTF.

The gene calls are TRBV27 and TRBJ2-7; D is perhaps TRBD1 (5 bases). V was shortened by 6 bases and J by 7 bases, with 22 bases between the two germline ends. The CDR3 has 15 residues. From germline, CDR1 is MNHEY and CDR2 SMNVEV (reference sequence). CDR3 DNA: TGTGCCAGCAGCAATCCCCGCTCAGGGTTGTGGGAGCAGTACTTC. The encoded protein is CASSNPRSGLWEQYF.

The chain links TRBV2 to TRBJ2-3, with TRBD2 as a possible D gene (6 bases). Between the trimmed V and J ends, which lost 5 bases and 9 bases, there was a span of 18 bases. There are 14 residues in the CDR3. The germline gives CDR1 SNHLY, CDR2 FYNNEI. The CDR3 bases are TGTGCCAGCAGTCCCGGGACTCGGAAGAGGACGCAGTATTTT. Its translation is CASSPGTRKRTQYF.

The CDR3 spells CASRGTGGRNEQFF. CDR3 DNA: TGTGCCAGCAGGGGGACAGGGGGCAGGAATGAGCAGTTCTTC. The chain carries TRBV5-4 and TRBJ2-1; the match to TRBD1 covers 12 bases. Germline V gene lookup returns CDR1 SGHNT and CDR2 YYREEE (reference sequence). The CDR3 runs 14 residues. V was pared by 5 bases and J by 7 bases, with 4 bases of the junction left unmatched.

A few counts support this clone. The chain is built from TRBV18 and TRBJ2-3; 11 bases are a match to TRBD2. The CDR3 consists of 17 residues. CDR1 is KGHSH, CDR2 LQKENI, per germline. Trimming removed 6 bases from V and 0 bases from J; junction bases left unmatched: 8. The CDR3 region is CASSQRTSGGSTDTQYF. The CDR3 nucleotides are TGTGCCAGCTCCCAGCGCACTAGCGGGGGAAGCACAGATACGCAGTATTTT.

V and J are TRBV4-2 and TRBJ1-1, with D possibly matching TRBD1 (5 bases). The germline V gene encodes CDR1 LGHNA and CDR2 YNFKEQ. The CDR3 extends over 14 amino acids. Trimming removed 2 bases from V and 5 bases from J, with 12 bases in between. The CDR3 DNA is TGTGCCAGCAGCCAAATGGAGGGGCCGACTGAAGCTTTCTTT. Protein product: CASSQMEGPTEAFF.

This clone was counted between two and nine times. The CDR3 spells CASSLELAGSSYNEQFF. CDR3 DNA: TGTGCCAGCAGCTTAGAGTTAGCAGGAAGCTCCTACAATGAGCAGTTCTTC. The chain combines TRBV11-2 with TRBJ2-1; D unresolved. The CDR3 consists of 17 residues. Germline V gene lookup returns CDR1 SGHAT and CDR2 FQNNGV. Trimming left V 0 bases short and J 0 bases short, with 12 bases between.

CDR3 in amino acids: CAWSVRVGTKNTEAFF. The CDR3 nucleotides read TGTGCCTGGAGTGTACGGGTTGGGACAAAGAACACTGAAGCTTTCTTT. The J gene is TRBJ1-1, the V gene TRBV30; tentative D call: TRBD1 (6 bases). Germline V gives CDR1 GTSNPN, CDR2 SVGIG (reference sequence). The CDR3 contains 16 residues. V lost 0 bases, J lost 1 base, and 15 bases lay in between.